One sample yielded the 9 T cell receptor beta chains listed below, sequenced in a study of T cells after posttransplantation cyclophosphamide. Clones were read by immunoSEQ multiplex PCR, and TCRdb kept only the in-frame ones, dropping some. This table has tens of thousands of clones, more than 70% appearing once. Sequenced input: PBMCs. All receptors come from a man aged 25 to 40 with a blood cancer, CMV-positive, and with a related stem cell donor.

The CDR3 loop is CASSLGQTYQETQYF. CDR3 DNA sequence: TGTGCCAGCAGCTTGGGACAGACTTACCAAGAGACCCAGTACTTC. The chain recombines TRBV5-5 with TRBJ2-5; weak D call: TRBD1 (5 bases). The V and J ends lost 0 bases and 0 bases respectively, with 9 bases between them. CDR1 and CDR2 (germline): SGHKS, YYEKEE (reference sequence). The CDR3 covers 15 residues.

This chain connects TRBV27 to TRBJ2-7, with 8 bases lining up with TRBD1. CDR1 is MNHEY, CDR2 SMNVEV, per germline (reference sequence). V was clipped by 2 bases and J by 2 bases; unmatched bases: 5. The length of the CDR3 is 15 residues. The CDR3 here is CASSLQDRAPYEQYF. The CDR3 coding sequence is TGTGCCAGCAGTTTACAGGACAGGGCGCCCTACGAGCAGTACTTC.

The chain is built from TRBV28 and TRBJ2-5; D unresolved. Germline V CDR1 and CDR2: MDHEN, SYDVKM. The V end was cut by 4 bases, the J end by 4 bases, with 13 bases between. There are 14 residues in the CDR3. The CDR3 loop is CASSSTDLRETQYF. CDR3 bases: TGTGCCAGCAGTTCGACTGATTTGAGAGAGACCCAGTACTTC.

CDR3 DNA sequence: TGTGCCAGCAGTTTAAACAGGGGAACTGAAGCTTTCTTT. It codes for CASSLNRGTEAFF. This sequence joins TRBV28 and TRBJ1-1; TRBD1 matches 7 bases. The germline gives CDR1 MDHEN, CDR2 SYDVKM. The CDR3 has 13 residues. The J segment lost 5 bases and the V segment lost 2 bases, leaving 2 bases of the junction unmatched.

The sample holds a few counts of this clone. V usage is TRBV7-9 and J usage is TRBJ1-1; 8 bases map to TRBD1. The V gene end was trimmed by 5 bases and the J gene end by 5 bases; junction bases not matched to a gene: 10. There are 15 residues in the CDR3. The V gene's germline CDR1 is SEHNR and CDR2 FQNEAQ (reference sequence). The CDR3 sequence: CASSPHGQGTTEAFF. For the CDR3, the DNA is TGTGCCAGCAGCCCTCATGGACAGGGCACGACTGAAGCTTTCTTT.

The chain combines TRBV6-1 with TRBJ2-1; tentative D call: TRBD2 (6 bases). Trimming removed 8 bases at V and 0 bases at J, with 14 bases between. This CDR3 region has 15 residues. Germline V gene sequence: CDR1 MNHNS, CDR2 SASEGT. CDR3 DNA sequence: TGTGCCAGCCTTACGGACTACAGCTCCTACAATGAGCAGTTCTTC. It translates to CASLTDYSSYNEQFF.

This clone has a handful of counts. The chain is built from TRBV28 and TRBJ1-3, with 9 bases fitting TRBD1. The ends lost 5 bases at V and 3 bases at J; junction bases unmatched: 8. Germline-derived CDR1 and CDR2 are MDHEN and SYDVKM. The CDR3 is made up of 16 amino acids. The DNA of the CDR3 is TGTGCCAGCAGTCCTCGGGACAGGGCGTATGGAAACACCATATATTTT. Translation: CASSPRDRAYGNTIYF.

This clone turned up a few times. The chain couples TRBV6-1 to TRBJ2-7; TRBD1 agrees at 9 bases. There are 16 residues in the CDR3. V was pared by 1 base and J by 4 bases, with 8 bases of the junction left unmatched. In germline, CDR1 is MNHNS, CDR2 SASEGT. The CDR3 spells CASSEVPGQGTYEQYF. DNA of the CDR3: TGTGCCAGCAGTGAAGTACCGGGACAGGGCACGTACGAGCAGTACTTC.

This clone came up a few times. The chain uses TRBV30 and TRBJ1-1; D is ambiguous. Between the trimmed V and J ends, which lost 0 bases and 4 bases, there was a span of 9 bases. This CDR3 spans 13 amino acids. Germline V gives CDR1 GTSNPN, CDR2 SVGIG (reference sequence). CDR3 in DNA: TGTGCCTGGAGTGTAGGAGGTGGCACTGAAGCTTTCTTT. As protein: CAWSVGGGTEAFF.